This T cell receptor beta chain was sequenced in a study of blood T cell repertoires in COVID-19. Authors' processing steps: Amplification from reference gene primers served as the basis for estimated nucleated cell counts. Sequencing was performed with immunoSEQ multiplex PCR; in TCRdb, only in-frame clones are kept and a portion is missing. V, J and clone size derive from that table, while D and trimming were established from the DNA sequence. The sample records a few hundred thousand clones, around 89% being singletons. The length of the CDR3 is 15 residues. Germline V gene sequence: CDR1 LNHNV, CDR2 YYDKDF (reference sequence). V gave up 8 bases and J gave up 0 bases; unmatched junction bases: 8.

The sample taken for sequencing was peripheral blood. This chain uses TRBV15 with TRBJ2-7; TRBD2 matches at 9 bases. This TCR came from a man in his forties with acute or convalescent COVID-19. CDR3 in DNA: TGTGCCACCGGCTGGGGGCGGGGGGGCTCCTACGAGCAGTACTTC. Residues: CATGWGRGGSYEQYF.